This paragraph reports one T cell receptor beta chain. As yet, its antigen is unknown. This sample was included in a study of chemoradiotherapy in HPV16-positive cancers. Overall study: Candidate HPV-specific clones and shared TCR motifs came from a couple of HPV16-positive patients.

Broader study findings: Non-HPV-specific T cells did not expand in tumors during treatment, whereas candidate HPV-specific clones and E7-related motifs did. The functional HPV-specific definition rests on just two HPV16-positive patients.

Produced via immunoSEQ multiplex PCR; TCRdb's table is partial and in-frame only. The table records 20,000 to 25,000 clones, approximately 86% of them present only once. Over chemoradiotherapy, repertoires were sampled more than once. With V trimmed by 1 base and J by 5 bases, 4 bases remained unmatched. This CDR3 region has 15 residues. Per the germline V gene, CDR1 is SGHAT and CDR2 is FQNNGV. The rearrangement uses TRBV11-2 and TRBJ2-1, with 8 bases identical to TRBD1. The sequence came from a human donor with HPV-associated anogenital cancer. This sample comprised blood, obtained from a patient who underwent chemoradiotherapy. The CDR3 spells CASSLGQGANNEQFF. The CDR3 nucleotides read TGTGCCAGCAGCTTAGGGCAGGGGGCGAACAATGAGCAGTTCTTC.